These 6 T cell receptor beta chains were all obtained from the same sample, sequenced in a study of blood T cell repertoires in COVID-19. Here immunoSEQ multiplex PCR was the method, and the copy in TCRdb shows in-frame clones only, minus some. The repertoire consists of 20,000 to 25,000 clones, with 60% to 85% occurring once and the leading ten covering around 13%. Sequenced: peripheral blood. These receptors all come from a man in his sixties with active COVID-19.

This rearrangement joins TRBV11-2 to TRBJ2-2; D uncertain. V was trimmed by 5 bases and J by 6 bases, leaving 13 bases between them. CDR1 SGHAT and CDR2 FQNNGV come from the germline V gene. The CDR3 totals 14 residues. The DNA for the CDR3 is TGTGCCAGCAGCCACCCCGGTTCCCCCGGGGAGCTGTTTTTT. Encoded protein: CASSHPGSPGELFF.

Relative to its sample, this clone is medium-sized. The J gene is TRBJ2-7, the V gene TRBV6-2 or TRBV6-3; perhaps TRBD1 as D (6 bases). Trimming removed 5 bases from V and 1 base from J, with 18 bases in between. The CDR3 is 16 residues long. Germline V gene sequence: CDR1 MNHEY, CDR2 SVGEGT. CDR3 amino acids: CASSGASRGSSYEQYF. Here the CDR3 DNA reads TGTGCCAGCAGTGGCGCCTCGAGGGGGTCTTCCTACGAGCAGTACTTC.

The chain uses TRBV19 and TRBJ2-7; 7 bases agree with TRBD2. Germline CDR1 reads LNHDA; CDR2 reads SQIVND (reference sequence). The ends lost 3 bases at V and 6 bases at J; junction bases unmatched: 8. The CDR3 spans 14 residues. In DNA form, the CDR3 reads TGTGCCAGTAGTATCGAGGGGAGGGCCGGCGAGCAGTACTTC. The encoded protein is CASSIEGRAGEQYF.

The V gene is TRBV6-1, the J gene TRBJ2-3, with 8 positions matching TRBD2. CDR1 is MNHNS and CDR2 is SASEGT in the germline V gene. This CDR3 comprises 16 residues. The trim removed 3 bases at V and 0 bases at J, leaving 5 bases unmatched. CDR3 DNA: TGTGCCAGCAGTGAGCTGATAGCGGGGAGCACAGATACGCAGTATTTT. Its translation: CASSELIAGSTDTQYF.

The rearrangement links TRBV2 to TRBJ1-2, with TRBD1 identical over 11 bases. Trimming at V came to 4 bases and at J to 3 bases, leaving 7 bases not matched to a gene. The CDR3 is made up of 16 amino acids. The V gene's germline CDR1 is SNHLY and CDR2 FYNNEI. CDR3 in amino acids: CASSAGTGGGDYGYTF. For the CDR3, the DNA is TGTGCCAGCAGTGCCGGGACAGGGGGTGGCGACTATGGCTACACCTTC.

V gene TRBV27 combines with J gene TRBJ2-7; 9 bases match TRBD1. The germline gives CDR1 MNHEY, CDR2 SMNVEV (reference sequence). The trim removed 3 bases at V and 6 bases at J, leaving 6 bases unmatched. This CDR3 spans 14 amino acids. CDR3 DNA: TGTGCCAGCAGTTTTCGACAGGGGGGCTCCGAGCAGTACTTC. It is translated as CASSFRQGGSEQYF.